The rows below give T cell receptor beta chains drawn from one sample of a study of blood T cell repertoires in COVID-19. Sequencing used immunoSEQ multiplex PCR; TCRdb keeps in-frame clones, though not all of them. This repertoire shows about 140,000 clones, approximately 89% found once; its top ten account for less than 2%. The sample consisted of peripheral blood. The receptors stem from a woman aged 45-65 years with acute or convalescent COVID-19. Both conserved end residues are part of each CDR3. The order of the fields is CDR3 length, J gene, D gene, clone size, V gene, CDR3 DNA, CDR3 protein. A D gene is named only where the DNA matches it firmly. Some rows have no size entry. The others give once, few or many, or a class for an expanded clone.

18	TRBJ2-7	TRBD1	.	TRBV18	TGTGCCAGCTCACCACCGGTTGGCGGGGGGACAGGGGGCTACGAGCAGTACTTC	CASSPPVGGGTGGYEQYF
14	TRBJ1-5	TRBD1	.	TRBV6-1	TGTGCCAGCAGTGAGGGACAGGAGAATCAGCCCCAGCATTTT	CASSEGQENQPQHF
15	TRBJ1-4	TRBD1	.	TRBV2	TGTGCCAGCAGCAAGGACAGGGGGCTTTATGAAAAACTGTTTTTT	CASSKDRGLYEKLFF
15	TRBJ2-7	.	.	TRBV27	TGTGCCAGCAGCTTGGGCCGGGACATCGCCTACGAGCAGTACTTC	CASSLGRDIAYEQYF
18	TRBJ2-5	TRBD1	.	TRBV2	TGTGCCAGCAGTGATCAGGGGACAGGGTTCCCCAACCAAGAGACCCAGTACTTC	CASSDQGTGFPNQETQYF
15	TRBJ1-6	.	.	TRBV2	TGTGCCAGCAGACAGGAGAGCTCCTATAATTCACCCCTCCACTTT	CASRQESSYNSPLHF
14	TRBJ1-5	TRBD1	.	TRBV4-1	TGCGCCAGCAGCCCGGGACAGACTAATCAGCCCCAGCATTTT	CASSPGQTNQPQHF
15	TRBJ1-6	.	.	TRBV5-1	TGCGCCAGCAGCTTGGGGTGGGGGGATAATTCACCCCTCCACTTT	CASSLGWGDNSPLHF
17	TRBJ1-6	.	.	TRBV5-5	TGTGCCAGCAGCTTGGAGGGGGGGAGCTCCTATAATTCACCCCTCCACTTT	CASSLEGGSSYNSPLHF
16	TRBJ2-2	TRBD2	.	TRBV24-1	TGTGCCACCAGTGAGAGGCGGGGGGCCACCACCGGGGAGCTGTTTTTT	CATSERRGATTGELFF
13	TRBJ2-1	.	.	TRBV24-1	TGTGCCACCTCCTCCGCAGGGTACAATGAGCAGTTCTTC	CATSSAGYNEQFF
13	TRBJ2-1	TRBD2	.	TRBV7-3	TGTGCCAGCAGCCCGGAACTAGCGGGGGAGCAGTTCTTC	CASSPELAGEQFF
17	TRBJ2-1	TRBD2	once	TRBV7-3	TGTGCCAGCAGCCTACAGTCCCTAGCGGGGGGCTTCAATGAGCAGTTCTTC	CASSLQSLAGGFNEQFF
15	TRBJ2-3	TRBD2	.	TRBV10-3	TGTGCCATCAGAGCTGGACTAGCGGGAGTAGATACGCAGTATTTT	CAIRAGLAGVDTQYF
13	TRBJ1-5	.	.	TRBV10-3	TGTGCCACCCGACAAGATTCGAATCAGCCCCAGCATTTT	CATRQDSNQPQHF
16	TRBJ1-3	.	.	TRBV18	TGTGCCAGCTCACCATTTGACAGGTCTGGTGGAAACACCATATATTTT	CASSPFDRSGGNTIYF
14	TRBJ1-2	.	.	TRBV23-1	TGCGCCAGCCCGGCAAACGGGGGGCCTTATGGCTACACCTTC	CASPANGGPYGYTF
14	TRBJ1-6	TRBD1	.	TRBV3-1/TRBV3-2	TGTGCCAGCAGCCACGGACAGGGTTATTCACCCCTCCACTTT	CASSHGQGYSPLHF
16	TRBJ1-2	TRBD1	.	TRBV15	TGTGCCACCAGCAGAGATGGAAGACGGACAGGGGGTGGCTACACCTTC	CATSRDGRRTGGGYTF
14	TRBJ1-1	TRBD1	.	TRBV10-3	TGTGCCATCAGTCTACAGGGGGCAGTCACTGAAGCTTTCTTT	CAISLQGAVTEAFF
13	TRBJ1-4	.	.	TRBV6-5	TGTGCCAGCAGTTACAGGGGATTCGAAAAACTGTTTTTT	CASSYRGFEKLFF
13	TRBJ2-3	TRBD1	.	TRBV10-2	TGCGCCAGCAGTGGACAGGGGGCTGATACGCAGTATTTT	CASSGQGADTQYF
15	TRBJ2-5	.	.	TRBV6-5	TGTGCCAGCAGTTATCCGGGAGCAGGCGAAGAGACCCAGTACTTC	CASSYPGAGEETQYF
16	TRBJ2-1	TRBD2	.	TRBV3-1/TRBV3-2	TGTGCCAGCAGCCCACGAGGGACTAGCTCCTACAATGAGCAGTTCTTC	CASSPRGTSSYNEQFF
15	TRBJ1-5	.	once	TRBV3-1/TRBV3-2	TGTGCCAGCAGCCAAGATACACGGGTTAGTCAGCCCCAGCATTTT	CASSQDTRVSQPQHF
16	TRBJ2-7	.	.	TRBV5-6	TGTGCCAGCAGCTTAGGTGGGCTAGCGAAGATCTACGAGCAGTACTTC	CASSLGGLAKIYEQYF
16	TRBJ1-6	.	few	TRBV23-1	TGCGGCCAGCAATATGGACACAGCTCCTATAATTCACCCCTCCACTTT	CGQQYGHSSYNSPLHF
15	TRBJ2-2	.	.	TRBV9	TGTGCCAGCAGCGCCCCCCCAACAGACACCGGGGAGCTGTTTTTT	CASSAPPTDTGELFF
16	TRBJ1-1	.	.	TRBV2	TGTGCCAGCAGTGACAGCAGGGGTCGCATGAACACTGAAGCTTTCTTT	CASSDSRGRMNTEAFF
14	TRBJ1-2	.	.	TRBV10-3	TGTGCCATCCAGTCCGGGTCTAACGGCTATGGCTACACCTTC	CAIQSGSNGYGYTF
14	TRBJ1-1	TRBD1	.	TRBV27	TGTGCCAGCAGTCTCCTCCAGGGGGGCACTGAAGCTTTCTTT	CASSLLQGGTEAFF
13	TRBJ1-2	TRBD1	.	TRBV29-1	TGCAGCGTTGAATTAGGACAGGGTAGTGGCTACACCTTC	CSVELGQGSGYTF
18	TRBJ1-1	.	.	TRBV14	TGTGCCAGCAGCCAAGCTGTTATGTCCGCAGGGCTGAACACTGAAGCTTTCTTT	CASSQAVMSAGLNTEAFF
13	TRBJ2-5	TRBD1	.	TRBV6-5	TGTGCCAGCAGGACAGGGGGGCAAGAGACCCAGTACTTC	CASRTGGQETQYF
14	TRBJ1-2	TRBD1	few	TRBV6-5	TGTGCCAGCTGCGACAGGGGGCGCGGGTATGGCTACACCTTC	CASCDRGRGYGYTF
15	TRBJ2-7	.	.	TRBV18	TGTGCCAGCTCACCTGTGGACATTCTATCCTACGAGCAGTACTTC	CASSPVDILSYEQYF
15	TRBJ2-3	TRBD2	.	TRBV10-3	TGTGCCATCAGCGCGAGCGGGGGGGCGGTAGATACGCAGTATTTT	CAISASGGAVDTQYF
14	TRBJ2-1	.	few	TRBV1	TGCACCAGCAGCCAACTTTATCTAGCGGGGGAGCAGTTCTTC	CTSSQLYLAGEQFF
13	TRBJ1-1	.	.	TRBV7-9	TGTGCCAGCAGCTTGACCAGGTCGACTGAAGCTTTCTTT	CASSLTRSTEAFF
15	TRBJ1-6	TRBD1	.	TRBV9	TGTGCCAGCAGCGTACAGGACAGGGGGCGTTCACCCCTCCACTTT	CASSVQDRGRSPLHF